This T cell receptor beta chain was profiled in a study of cytomegalovirus exposure and HLA in healthy donors. J lost 3 bases, V lost 3 bases, and 4 bases had no gene match. This CDR3 is 17 amino acids long. From germline, CDR1 is LGHNA and CDR2 YNFKEQ. Primers for the PCR totalled 60 Vbeta and 13 Jbeta. Sequenced by immunoSEQ multiplex PCR; TCRdb stores in-frame clones only, minus some. The data contain roughly 150,000 clones, over 80% of them singletons. The chain carries TRBV4-2 and TRBJ2-2, with 13 nucleotides matching TRBD2. The TCR comes from a boy aged 2-15 years in good health and CMV-seronegative. The specimen sequenced was PBMCs. CDR3: CASSQGGLAGHTGELFF. The DNA of the CDR3 is TGTGCCAGCAGCCAGGGGGGACTAGCGGGGCACACCGGGGAGCTGTTTTTT.